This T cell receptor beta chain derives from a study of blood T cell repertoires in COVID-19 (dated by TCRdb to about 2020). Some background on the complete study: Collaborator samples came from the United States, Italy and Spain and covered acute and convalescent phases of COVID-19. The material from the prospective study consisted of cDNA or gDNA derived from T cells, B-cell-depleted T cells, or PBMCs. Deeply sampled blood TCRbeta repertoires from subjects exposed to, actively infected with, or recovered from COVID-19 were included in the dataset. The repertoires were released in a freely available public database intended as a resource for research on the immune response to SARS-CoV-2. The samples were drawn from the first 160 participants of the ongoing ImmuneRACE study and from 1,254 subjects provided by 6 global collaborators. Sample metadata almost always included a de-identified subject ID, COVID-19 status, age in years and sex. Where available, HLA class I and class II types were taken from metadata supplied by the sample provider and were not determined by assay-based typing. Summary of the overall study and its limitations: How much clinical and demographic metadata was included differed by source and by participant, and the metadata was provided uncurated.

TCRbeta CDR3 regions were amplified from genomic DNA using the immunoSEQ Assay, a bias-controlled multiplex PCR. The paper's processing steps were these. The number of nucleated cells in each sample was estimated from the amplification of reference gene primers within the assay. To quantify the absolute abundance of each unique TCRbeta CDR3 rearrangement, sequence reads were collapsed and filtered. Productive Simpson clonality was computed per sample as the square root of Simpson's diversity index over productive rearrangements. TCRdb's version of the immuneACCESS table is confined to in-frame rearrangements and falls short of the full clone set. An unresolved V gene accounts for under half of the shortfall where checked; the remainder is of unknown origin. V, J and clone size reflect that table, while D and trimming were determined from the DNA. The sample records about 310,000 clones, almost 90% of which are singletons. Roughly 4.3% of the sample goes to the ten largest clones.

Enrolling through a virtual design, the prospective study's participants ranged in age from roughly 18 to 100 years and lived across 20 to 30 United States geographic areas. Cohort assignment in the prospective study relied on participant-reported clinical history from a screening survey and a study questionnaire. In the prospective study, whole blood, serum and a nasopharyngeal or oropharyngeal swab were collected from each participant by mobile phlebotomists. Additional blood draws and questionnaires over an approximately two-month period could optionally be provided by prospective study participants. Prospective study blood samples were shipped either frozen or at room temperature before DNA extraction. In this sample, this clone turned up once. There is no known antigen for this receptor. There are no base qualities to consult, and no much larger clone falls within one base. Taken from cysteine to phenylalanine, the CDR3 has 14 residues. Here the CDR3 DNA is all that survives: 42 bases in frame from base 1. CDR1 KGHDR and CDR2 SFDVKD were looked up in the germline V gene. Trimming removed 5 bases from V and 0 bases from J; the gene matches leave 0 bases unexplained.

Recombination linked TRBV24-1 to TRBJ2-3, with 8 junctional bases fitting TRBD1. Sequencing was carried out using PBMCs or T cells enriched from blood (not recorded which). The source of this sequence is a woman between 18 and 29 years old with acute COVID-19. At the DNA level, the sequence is TGTGCCACCAGTGGACAGGGGAGCACAGATACGCAGTATTTT. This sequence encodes CATSGQGSTDTQYF.